Listed below are T cell receptor beta chains from one sample, sequenced in a study of blood T cell repertoires in COVID-19. Assay: immunoSEQ multiplex PCR; the TCRdb copy retains only in-frame clones and omits some. Of approximately 300,000 clones in the sample, about 90% were seen once. The sequencing input was PBMCs or T cells enriched from blood (not recorded which). These receptors originate from a woman aged 25-40 years who had recovered from COVID-19. Both conserved end residues are part of each CDR3. The order of the fields is D gene, CDR3 length, J gene, V gene, CDR3 protein. A D gene is named only where the DNA matches it firmly.

d_gene: NA
len: 16
j_gene: TRBJ2-3
v_gene: TRBV5-4
CDR3aa: CASSFKAQPSTDTQYF

d_gene: NA
len: 14
j_gene: TRBJ2-2
v_gene: TRBV4-3
CDR3aa: CASSQGPNTGELFF

d_gene: TRBD1
len: 16
j_gene: TRBJ1-1
v_gene: TRBV9
CDR3aa: CASSTRGRGTNTEAFF

d_gene: NA
len: 15
j_gene: TRBJ2-3
v_gene: TRBV5-1
CDR3aa: CASSFQDLSTDTQYF

d_gene: TRBD1
len: 14
j_gene: TRBJ1-2
v_gene: TRBV3-1/TRBV3-2
CDR3aa: CASSQSSGGNGYTF

d_gene: NA
len: 13
j_gene: TRBJ1-5
v_gene: TRBV12-3/TRBV12-4
CDR3aa: CASRSGDRQPQHF

d_gene: TRBD1
len: 14
j_gene: TRBJ1-4
v_gene: TRBV5-6
CDR3aa: CASSLRGRSEKLFF

d_gene: TRBD1
len: 15
j_gene: TRBJ1-4
v_gene: TRBV18
CDR3aa: CASSPETGGREKLFF

d_gene: TRBD1
len: 16
j_gene: TRBJ2-3
v_gene: TRBV10-3
CDR3aa: CAISDPGQGASMKQYF

d_gene: NA
len: 16
j_gene: TRBJ1-2
v_gene: TRBV3-1/TRBV3-2
CDR3aa: CASSQDGGQRAHGYTF

d_gene: NA
len: 17
j_gene: TRBJ1-1
v_gene: TRBV6-4
CDR3aa: CASIDHGGLRGDTEAFF

d_gene: TRBD2
len: 15
j_gene: TRBJ2-3
v_gene: TRBV29-1
CDR3aa: CSVAGLSGGADTQYF

d_gene: NA
len: 14
j_gene: TRBJ2-5
v_gene: TRBV5-6
CDR3aa: CASSSPRGEETQYF

d_gene: NA
len: 14
j_gene: TRBJ1-2
v_gene: TRBV4-3
CDR3aa: CASSHLGQGGGYTF

d_gene: NA
len: 16
j_gene: TRBJ1-3
v_gene: TRBV14
CDR3aa: CASSQNRVISGNTIYF

d_gene: TRBD2
len: 16
j_gene: TRBJ2-1
v_gene: TRBV5-4
CDR3aa: CASSTGGLVDAGEQFF

d_gene: TRBD2
len: 16
j_gene: TRBJ2-5
v_gene: TRBV4-1
CDR3aa: CASSRTSGGARETQYF

d_gene: NA
len: 17
j_gene: TRBJ2-3
v_gene: TRBV5-5
CDR3aa: CASSLVYPGFEPDTQYF

d_gene: NA
len: 20
j_gene: TRBJ2-7
v_gene: TRBV4-1
CDR3aa: CASTPRFGSPSDANSYEQYF

d_gene: NA
len: 15
j_gene: TRBJ1-3
v_gene: TRBV3-1/TRBV3-2
CDR3aa: CASSQRGTEGNTIYF

d_gene: NA
len: 13
j_gene: TRBJ1-3
v_gene: TRBV24-1
CDR3aa: CATSDAGDETIYF

d_gene: TRBD1
len: 14
j_gene: TRBJ1-5
v_gene: TRBV28
CDR3aa: CASSFNRGQRAQHF

d_gene: NA
len: 13
j_gene: TRBJ1-2
v_gene: TRBV4-3
CDR3aa: CASSQVRGTGYTF

d_gene: NA
len: 15
j_gene: TRBJ1-2
v_gene: TRBV7-9
CDR3aa: CASSLYTEFNYGYTF

d_gene: NA
len: 17
j_gene: TRBJ2-1
v_gene: TRBV4-1
CDR3aa: CASSTRRGGGPYNEQFF

d_gene: NA
len: 16
j_gene: TRBJ2-1
v_gene: TRBV13
CDR3aa: CASSPKGLRAYNEQFF

d_gene: NA
len: 14
j_gene: TRBJ2-2
v_gene: TRBV3-1/TRBV3-2
CDR3aa: CASSQDGGVGELFF

d_gene: TRBD1
len: 15
j_gene: TRBJ1-3
v_gene: TRBV15
CDR3aa: CATSRDRGSGNTIYF

d_gene: NA
len: 13
j_gene: TRBJ2-7
v_gene: TRBV18
CDR3aa: CASSSTQGYEQYF

d_gene: NA
len: 16
j_gene: TRBJ2-6
v_gene: TRBV7-2
CDR3aa: CASSLGTSSGANVLTF

d_gene: TRBD1
len: 14
j_gene: TRBJ1-2
v_gene: TRBV11-2
CDR3aa: CASSGDRGRGGYTF

d_gene: NA
len: 17
j_gene: TRBJ1-5
v_gene: TRBV6-2/TRBV6-3
CDR3aa: CASSYSSSGANDQPQHF

d_gene: TRBD1
len: 13
j_gene: TRBJ1-5
v_gene: TRBV30
CDR3aa: CAWSTGVDQPQHF

d_gene: NA
len: 18
j_gene: TRBJ2-2
v_gene: TRBV4-1
CDR3aa: CASSQGWAGRGNTGELFF

d_gene: TRBD2
len: 20
j_gene: TRBJ2-1
v_gene: TRBV5-1
CDR3aa: CASSWDTGAGGPPSYNEQFF

d_gene: TRBD1
len: 16
j_gene: TRBJ1-3
v_gene: TRBV5-4
CDR3aa: CASSKGGQGTGNTIYF

d_gene: NA
len: 16
j_gene: TRBJ1-2
v_gene: TRBV18
CDR3aa: CASSPPLGGLGYGYTF

d_gene: NA
len: 17
j_gene: TRBJ1-5
v_gene: TRBV6-2/TRBV6-3
CDR3aa: CASSLGGPYNSNQPQHF

d_gene: NA
len: 16
j_gene: TRBJ2-2
v_gene: TRBV7-2
CDR3aa: CASSPPGGANTGELFF

d_gene: TRBD1
len: 15
j_gene: TRBJ1-1
v_gene: TRBV9
CDR3aa: CASSVGGTGGTEAFF

d_gene: NA
len: 14
j_gene: TRBJ2-1
v_gene: TRBV11-3
CDR3aa: CASSSEGAYNEQFF

d_gene: TRBD1
len: 13
j_gene: TRBJ2-7
v_gene: TRBV2
CDR3aa: CASSGTGYYEQYF

d_gene: NA
len: 17
j_gene: TRBJ1-2
v_gene: TRBV14
CDR3aa: CASSQDPRWGLNYGYTF

d_gene: TRBD1
len: 14
j_gene: TRBJ1-1
v_gene: TRBV5-1
CDR3aa: CASSWGTAGSEAFF

d_gene: TRBD1
len: 13
j_gene: TRBJ2-7
v_gene: TRBV9
CDR3aa: CASSVGDRAAQYF

d_gene: NA
len: 14
j_gene: TRBJ2-7
v_gene: TRBV7-9
CDR3aa: CASSLGVQLWEQYF

d_gene: NA
len: 14
j_gene: TRBJ2-5
v_gene: TRBV5-1
CDR3aa: CASTSSLGGETQYF

d_gene: TRBD1
len: 16
j_gene: TRBJ2-3
v_gene: TRBV9
CDR3aa: CASNVGGGYSTDTQYF

d_gene: NA
len: 17
j_gene: TRBJ1-1
v_gene: TRBV14
CDR3aa: CASSQDYAGPFNTEAFF

d_gene: NA
len: 17
j_gene: TRBJ2-6
v_gene: TRBV4-1
CDR3aa: CASSQYSTRSGANVLTF

d_gene: TRBD1
len: 16
j_gene: TRBJ2-2
v_gene: TRBV2
CDR3aa: CASSLQGAWNTGELFF

d_gene: TRBD2
len: 13
j_gene: TRBJ2-1
v_gene: TRBV7-2
CDR3aa: CADSGGAHNEQFF